This TCR beta chain was profiled in a study of CD8+CD57+ T cells in acquired aplastic anemia. Study details: DNA recovered from sorted CD4+ and CD8+ cells had a mean of approximately 3 ug. Study-level results: In common between the patients and the controls were more than 25 CD8+ CDR3 sequences.

The template used for profiling TCR beta VDJ and CDR3 was genomic DNA. TCRdb processed the reads anew with MiXCR; each CDR3 protein has one entry. The sample has over 150,000 distinct CDR3 sequences; about three fifths are singletons. The CDR3 totals 14 residues. The germline V gene has CDR1 ENHRY and CDR2 SYGVKD. Trimming took off 4 bases at V and 0 bases at J, with 10 bases between the two ends. With respect to this clonotype: Its antigen is currently unknown.

Patients who underwent sequencing had shown CD8+CD57+ cell expansion by flow cytometry. Each patient carried a diagnosis of severe acquired aplastic anemia. No patient had been given any therapy when blood was sampled. Sequencing was done on a sample of sorted CD4+, CD8+, or CD8+CD57+ T cells (not recorded which) from PBMCs. The clonotype originates from a human donor with aplastic anemia. J is TRBJ2-7 and V is TRBV10-3, with D tentatively TRBD2 (5 bases). In nucleotides, the CDR3 is TGTGCCATCAGTGCGCGTGACTACTCCTACGAGCAGTACTTC. Protein sequence: CAISARDYSYEQYF.